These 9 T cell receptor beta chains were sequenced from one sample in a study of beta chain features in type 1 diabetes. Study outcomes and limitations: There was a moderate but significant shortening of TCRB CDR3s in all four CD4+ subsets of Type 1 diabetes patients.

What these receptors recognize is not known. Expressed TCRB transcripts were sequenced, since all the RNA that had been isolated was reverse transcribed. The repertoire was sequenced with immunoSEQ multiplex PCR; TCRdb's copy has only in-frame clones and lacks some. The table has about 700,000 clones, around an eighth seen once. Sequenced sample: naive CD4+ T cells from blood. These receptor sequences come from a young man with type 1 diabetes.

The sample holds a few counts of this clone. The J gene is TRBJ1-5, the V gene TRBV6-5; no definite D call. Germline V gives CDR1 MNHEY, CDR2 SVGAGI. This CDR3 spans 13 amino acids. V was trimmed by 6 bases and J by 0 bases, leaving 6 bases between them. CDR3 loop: CASRTYSNQPQHF. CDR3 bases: TGTGCCAGCAGGACTTATAGCAATCAGCCCCAGCATTTT.

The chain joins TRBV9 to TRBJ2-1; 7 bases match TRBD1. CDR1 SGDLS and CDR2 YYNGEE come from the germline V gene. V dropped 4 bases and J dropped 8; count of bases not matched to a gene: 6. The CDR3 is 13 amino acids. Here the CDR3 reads CASSRGLFDEQFF. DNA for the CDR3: TGTGCCAGCAGCAGGGGGCTCTTCGATGAGCAGTTCTTC. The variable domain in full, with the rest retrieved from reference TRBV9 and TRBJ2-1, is DSGVTQTPKHLITATGQRVTLRCSPRSGDLSVYWYQQSLDQGLQFLIQYYNGEERAKGNILERFSAQQFPDLHSELNLSSLELGDSALYFCASSRGLFDEQFFGPGTRLTVL.

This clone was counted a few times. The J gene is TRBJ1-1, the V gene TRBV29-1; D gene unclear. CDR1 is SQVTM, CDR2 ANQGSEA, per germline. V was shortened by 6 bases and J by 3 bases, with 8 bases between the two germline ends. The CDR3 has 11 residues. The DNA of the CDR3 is TGCAGCGTCATTACATACACTGAAGCTTTCTTT. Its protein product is CSVITYTEAFF.

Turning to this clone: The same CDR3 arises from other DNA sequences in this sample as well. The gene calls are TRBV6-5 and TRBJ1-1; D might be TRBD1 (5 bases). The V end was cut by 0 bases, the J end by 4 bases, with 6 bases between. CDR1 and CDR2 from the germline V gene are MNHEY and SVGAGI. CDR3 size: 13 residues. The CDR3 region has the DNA TGTGCCAGCAGTTACTCGGGGGGCACTGAAGCTTTCTTT. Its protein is CASSYSGGTEAFF.

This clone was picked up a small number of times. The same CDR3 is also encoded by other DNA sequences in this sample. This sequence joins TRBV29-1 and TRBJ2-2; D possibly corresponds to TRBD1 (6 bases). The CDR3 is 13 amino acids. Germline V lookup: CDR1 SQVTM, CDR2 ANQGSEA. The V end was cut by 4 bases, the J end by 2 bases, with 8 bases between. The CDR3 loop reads CSVGGGNTGELFF. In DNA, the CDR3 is TGCAGCGTTGGAGGGGGTAACACCGGGGAGCTGTTTTTT.

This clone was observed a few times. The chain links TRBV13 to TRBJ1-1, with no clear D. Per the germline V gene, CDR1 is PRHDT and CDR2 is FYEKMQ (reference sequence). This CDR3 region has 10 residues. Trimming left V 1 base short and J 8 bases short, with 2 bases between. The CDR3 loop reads CASSLVEAFF. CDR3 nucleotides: TGTGCCAGCAGCTTAGTGGAAGCTTTCTTT.

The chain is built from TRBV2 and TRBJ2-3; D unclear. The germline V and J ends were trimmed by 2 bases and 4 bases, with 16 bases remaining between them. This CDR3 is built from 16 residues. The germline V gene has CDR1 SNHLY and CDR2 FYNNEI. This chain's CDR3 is CASSELSPDWADTQYF. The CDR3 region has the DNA TGTGCCAGCAGTGAACTTAGCCCCGACTGGGCAGATACGCAGTATTTT.

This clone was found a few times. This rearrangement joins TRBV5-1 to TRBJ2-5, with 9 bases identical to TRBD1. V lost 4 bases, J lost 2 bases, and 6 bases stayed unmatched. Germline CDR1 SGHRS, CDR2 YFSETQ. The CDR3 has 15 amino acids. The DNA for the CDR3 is TGCGCCAGCAGCCGAGAGGACAGGGGACAAGAGACCCAGTACTTC. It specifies CASSREDRGQETQYF.

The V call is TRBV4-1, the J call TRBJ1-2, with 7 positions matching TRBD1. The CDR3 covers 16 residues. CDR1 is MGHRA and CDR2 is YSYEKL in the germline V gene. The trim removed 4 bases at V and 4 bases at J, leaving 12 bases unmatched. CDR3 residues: CASSLGRTGQIYGYTF. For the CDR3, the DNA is TGCGCCAGCAGCCTCGGGAGAACGGGACAGATCTATGGCTACACCTTC.